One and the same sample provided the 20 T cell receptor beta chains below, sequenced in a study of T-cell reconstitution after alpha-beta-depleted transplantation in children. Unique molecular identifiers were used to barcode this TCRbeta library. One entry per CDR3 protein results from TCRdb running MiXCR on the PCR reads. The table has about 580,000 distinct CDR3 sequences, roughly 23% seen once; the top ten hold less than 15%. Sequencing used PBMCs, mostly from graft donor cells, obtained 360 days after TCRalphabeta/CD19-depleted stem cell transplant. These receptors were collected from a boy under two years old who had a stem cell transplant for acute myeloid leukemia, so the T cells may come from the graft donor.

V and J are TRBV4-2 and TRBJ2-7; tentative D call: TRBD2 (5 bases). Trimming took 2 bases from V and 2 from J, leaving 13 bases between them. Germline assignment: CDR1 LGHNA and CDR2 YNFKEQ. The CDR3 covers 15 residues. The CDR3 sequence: CASSQYRGATYEQYV. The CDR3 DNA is TGTGCCAGCAGCCAATATCGGGGAGCTACCTACGAGCAGTACGTC.

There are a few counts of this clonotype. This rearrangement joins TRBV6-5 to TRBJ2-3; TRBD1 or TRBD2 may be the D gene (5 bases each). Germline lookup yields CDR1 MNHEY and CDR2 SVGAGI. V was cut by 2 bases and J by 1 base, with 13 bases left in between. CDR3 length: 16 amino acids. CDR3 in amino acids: CASSYRPGRRTDTQYF. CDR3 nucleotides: TGTGCCAGCAGTTACCGTCCGGGACGCCGCACAGATACGCAGTATTTT.

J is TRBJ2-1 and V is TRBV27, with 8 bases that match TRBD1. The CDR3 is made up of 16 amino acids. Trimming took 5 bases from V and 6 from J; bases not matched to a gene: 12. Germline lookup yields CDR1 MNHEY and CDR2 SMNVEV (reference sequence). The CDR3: CASSHSRTGRPNEQFF. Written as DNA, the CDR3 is TGTGCCAGCAGTCATAGCCGGACAGGGAGGCCCAATGAGCAGTTCTTC.

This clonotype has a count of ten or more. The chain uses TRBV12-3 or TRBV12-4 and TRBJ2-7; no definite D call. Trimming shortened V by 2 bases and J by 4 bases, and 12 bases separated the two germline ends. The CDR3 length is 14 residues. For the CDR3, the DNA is TGTGCCAGCAGTTTAAGTTCTTCCAATTACGAGCAGTACTTC. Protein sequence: CASSLSSSNYEQYF.

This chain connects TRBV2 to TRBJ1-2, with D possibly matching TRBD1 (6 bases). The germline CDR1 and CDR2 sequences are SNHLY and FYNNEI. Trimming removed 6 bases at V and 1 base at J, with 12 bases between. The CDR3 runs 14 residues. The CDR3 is CASSRDTRNYGYTF. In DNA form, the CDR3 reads TGTGCCAGCAGCCGGGACACCCGTAACTATGGCTACACCTTC.

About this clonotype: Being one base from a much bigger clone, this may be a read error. In DNA form, the CDR3 reads TGTGCCAGCAGCAAAAGCACAGATACGCAGTATTTT. Protein: CASSKSTDTQYF. This chain links TRBV7-2 with TRBJ2-3; D unresolved. The V gene lost 5 bases and the J gene lost 0 bases, with 3 bases spanning the gap. Germline lookup yields CDR1 SGHTA and CDR2 FQGNSA. The CDR3 spans 12 residues.

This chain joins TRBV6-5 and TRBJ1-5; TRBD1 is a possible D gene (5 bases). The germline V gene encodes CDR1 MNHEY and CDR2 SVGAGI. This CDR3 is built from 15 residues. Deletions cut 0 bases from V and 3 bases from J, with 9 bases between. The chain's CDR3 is CASSYSAGNNQPQHF. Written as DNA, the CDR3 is TGTGCCAGCAGTTACTCGGCAGGGAACAATCAGCCCCAGCATTTT.

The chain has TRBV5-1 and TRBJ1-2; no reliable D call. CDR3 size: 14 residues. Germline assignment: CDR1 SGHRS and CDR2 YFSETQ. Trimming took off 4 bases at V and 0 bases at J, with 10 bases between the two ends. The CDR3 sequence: CASSPGGPNYGYTF. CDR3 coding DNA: TGCGCCAGCAGCCCGGGAGGTCCTAACTATGGCTACACCTTC.

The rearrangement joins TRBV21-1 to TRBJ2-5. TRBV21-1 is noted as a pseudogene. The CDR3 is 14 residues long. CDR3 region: CASNLAQYQETQYF. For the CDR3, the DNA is TGTGCCAGCAACCTGGCACAGTACCAAGAGACCCAGTACTTC.

The CDR3 DNA reads TGTGCCAGCAGCTTCGGGCAGTTCTACGAGCAGTACGTC. Residues: CASSFGQFYEQYV. The rearrangement uses TRBV11-2 and TRBJ2-7; D is undetermined. Per the germline V gene, CDR1 is SGHAT and CDR2 is FQNNGV. CDR3 length equals 13 residues. Trimming removed 3 bases at V and 3 bases at J, with 9 bases between.

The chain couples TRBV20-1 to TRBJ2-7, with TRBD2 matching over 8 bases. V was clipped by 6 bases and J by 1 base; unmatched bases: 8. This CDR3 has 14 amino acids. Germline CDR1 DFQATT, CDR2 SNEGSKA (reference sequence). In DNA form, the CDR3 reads TGCAGTGCCAGGAGGTCGGGGGGGTCCTACGAGCAGTACTTC. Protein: CSARRSGGSYEQYF.

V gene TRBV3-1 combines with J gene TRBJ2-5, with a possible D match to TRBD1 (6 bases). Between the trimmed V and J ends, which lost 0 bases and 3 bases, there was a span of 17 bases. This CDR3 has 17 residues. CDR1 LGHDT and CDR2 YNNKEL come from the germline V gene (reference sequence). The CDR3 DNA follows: TGTGCCAGCAGCCAAGATCTTGATTGGGGGCGCGAAGAGACCCAGTACTTC. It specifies CASSQDLDWGREETQYF.

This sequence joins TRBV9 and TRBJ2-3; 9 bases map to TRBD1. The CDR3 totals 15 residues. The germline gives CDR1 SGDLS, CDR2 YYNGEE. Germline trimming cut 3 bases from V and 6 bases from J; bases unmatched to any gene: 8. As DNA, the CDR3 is TGTGCCAGCAGCGCAGGGACAGGGAGTGGGGATACGCAGTATTTT. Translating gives CASSAGTGSGDTQYF.

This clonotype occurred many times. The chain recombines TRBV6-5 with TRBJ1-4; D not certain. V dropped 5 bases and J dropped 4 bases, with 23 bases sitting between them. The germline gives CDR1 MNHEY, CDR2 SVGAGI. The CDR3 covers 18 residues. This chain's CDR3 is CASSPYDAAGRHNEKLFF. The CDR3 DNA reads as TGTGCCAGCAGTCCATATGATGCGGCAGGCAGGCATAATGAAAAACTGTTTTTT.

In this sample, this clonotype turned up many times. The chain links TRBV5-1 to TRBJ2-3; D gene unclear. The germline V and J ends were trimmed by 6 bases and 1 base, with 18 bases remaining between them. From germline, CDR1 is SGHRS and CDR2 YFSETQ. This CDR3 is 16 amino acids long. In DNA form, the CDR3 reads TGCGCCAGCACTCTTCAGTGGTCATGGGGCACAGATACGCAGTATTTT. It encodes CASTLQWSWGTDTQYF.

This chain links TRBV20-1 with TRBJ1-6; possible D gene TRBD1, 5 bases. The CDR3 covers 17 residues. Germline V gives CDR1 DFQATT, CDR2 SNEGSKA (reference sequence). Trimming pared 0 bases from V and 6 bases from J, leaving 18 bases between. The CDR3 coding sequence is TGCAGTGCTAGAGATTTGGTACCTGTGGGGCTTAATTCACCCCTCCACTTT. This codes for CSARDLVPVGLNSPLHF.

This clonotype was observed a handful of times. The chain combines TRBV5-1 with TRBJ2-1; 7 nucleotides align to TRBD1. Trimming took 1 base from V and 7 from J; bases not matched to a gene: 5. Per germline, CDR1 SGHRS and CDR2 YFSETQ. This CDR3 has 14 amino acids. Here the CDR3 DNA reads TGCGCCAGCAGCTTGCGCGTACAGGGGAATGAGCAGTTCTTC. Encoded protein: CASSLRVQGNEQFF.

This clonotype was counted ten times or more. This CDR3 reads CASSLAKLAGSLIADTQYF. The CDR3 DNA sequence: TGCGCCAGCAGCTTGGCCAAACTAGCGGGGTCCCTGATCGCAGATACGCAGTATTTT. The chain has TRBV5-1 and TRBJ2-3; TRBD2 aligns across 10 bases. The CDR3 is made up of 19 amino acids. Germline trimming cut 0 bases from V and 4 bases from J; bases unmatched to any gene: 14. Germline CDR1 is SGHRS and CDR2 is YFSETQ.

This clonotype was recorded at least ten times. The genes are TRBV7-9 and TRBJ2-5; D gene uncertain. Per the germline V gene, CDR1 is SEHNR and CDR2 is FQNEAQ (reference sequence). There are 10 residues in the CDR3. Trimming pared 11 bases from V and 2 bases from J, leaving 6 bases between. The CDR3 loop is CAVQQETQYF. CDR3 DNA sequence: TGTGCCGTCCAACAAGAGACCCAGTACTTC.

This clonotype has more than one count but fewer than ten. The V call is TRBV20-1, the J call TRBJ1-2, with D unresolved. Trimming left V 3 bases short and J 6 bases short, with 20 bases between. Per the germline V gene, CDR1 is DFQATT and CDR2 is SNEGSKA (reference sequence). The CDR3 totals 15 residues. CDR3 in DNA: TGCAGTGCTAGGTCTAGCCCGGAAAGCATCGATGGCTACACCTTC. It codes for CSARSSPESIDGYTF.